The clone carrying this TCR beta chain was counted a few times. These data come from a study of blood T cell repertoires in COVID-19. Trimming pared 1 base from V and 5 bases from J, leaving 9 bases between. Germline V gene sequence: CDR1 SGHTA, CDR2 FQGTGA. The CDR3 has 13 residues. Enrollees, about 18 to 90 years old, lived in 24 US areas. Original handling: Nucleated cell number was recorded as an estimate derived from reference gene primer amplification. The method was immunoSEQ multiplex PCR; TCRdb's version includes in-frame clones alone and lacks a portion of them. That table is the source of V, J and clone size, and D and trimming were worked out from the DNA. The sample carries more than 350,000 clones, around nine tenths recorded once.

The sequenced sample was PBMCs or T cells enriched from blood (not recorded which). This TCR derives from a woman in her forties or fifties who had recovered from COVID-19. The gene calls are TRBV7-3 and TRBJ2-7; possible D gene TRBD1, 6 bases. The CDR3 loop reads CASSLSRGNEQYF. The CDR3 DNA follows: TGTGCCAGCAGCTTAAGCAGGGGTAACGAGCAGTACTTC.